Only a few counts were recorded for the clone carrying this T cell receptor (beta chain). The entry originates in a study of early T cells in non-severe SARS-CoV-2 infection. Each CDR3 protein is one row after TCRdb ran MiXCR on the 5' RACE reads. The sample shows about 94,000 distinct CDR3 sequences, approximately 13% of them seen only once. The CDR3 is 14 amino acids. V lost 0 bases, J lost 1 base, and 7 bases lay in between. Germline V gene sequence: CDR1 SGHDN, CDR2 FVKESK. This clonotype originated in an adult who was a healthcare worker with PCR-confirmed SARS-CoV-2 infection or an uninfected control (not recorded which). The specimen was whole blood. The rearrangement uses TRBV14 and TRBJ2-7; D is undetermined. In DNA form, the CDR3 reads TGTGCCAGCAGCCAAGAGGCCGCTTCCTACGAGCAGTACTTC. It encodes CASSQEAASYEQYF.